These T cell receptor beta chains were read from a single sample in a study of CD8 T cells in Susac syndrome. TCRdb recomputed calls from the immunoSEQ multiplex PCR reads with MiXCR, one row per CDR3 protein. The sample includes about 71,000 distinct CDR3 sequences, just over 95% seen only once; the top ten take 0.095% to 0.12%. Sequenced input: CD4+ T cells from PBMCs. Receptor source: a human donor with multiple sclerosis. Both conserved end residues are part of each CDR3. Fields, in order: V gene, J gene, D gene, clone size, CDR3 DNA, CDR3 protein. A D gene is named only where the DNA matches it firmly. Size tells how often a clone was seen (once, few, many) or the class of an expanded clone, and some rows leave it out.

V gene: TRBV4-3; J gene: TRBJ2-5; D gene: .; clone size: .; CDR3 DNA: TGCGCCAGCAGCCAAGATCTTTCTCAGATCGGGACCCAGTACTTC; CDR3 protein: CASSQDLSQIGTQYF
V gene: TRBV30; J gene: TRBJ2-7; D gene: .; clone size: .; CDR3 DNA: TGTGCCTGGGGAGGGAGCCAGGGGTACGAGCAGTACTTC; CDR3 protein: CAWGGSQGYEQYF
V gene: TRBV20-1; J gene: TRBJ2-1; D gene: .; clone size: .; CDR3 DNA: TGCAGTGCTACATGGAATGAGCAGTTCTTC; CDR3 protein: CSATWNEQFF
V gene: TRBV7-2; J gene: TRBJ2-5; D gene: .; clone size: .; CDR3 DNA: TGTGCCAGCAGCACGTCCCGGCCTGATAGCGGTGCCCAGTACTTC; CDR3 protein: CASSTSRPDSGAQYF
V gene: TRBV18; J gene: TRBJ2-7; D gene: .; clone size: once; CDR3 DNA: TGTGCCAGCTCACCACCGGACTCAAAGCGGCCCTACGAGCAGTACTTC; CDR3 protein: CASSPPDSKRPYEQYF
V gene: TRBV5-1; J gene: TRBJ2-5; D gene: .; clone size: .; CDR3 DNA: TGCGCCAGCAGCTTGGGAGTCAGATCAAGAGAGACCCAGTACTTC; CDR3 protein: CASSLGVRSRETQYF
V gene: TRBV5-1; J gene: TRBJ2-5; D gene: TRBD2; clone size: .; CDR3 DNA: TGCGCCAGCAGCCAAGGACTAGCGGGAGGGGTAGAGACCCAGTACTTC; CDR3 protein: CASSQGLAGGVETQYF
V gene: TRBV5-1; J gene: TRBJ2-1; D gene: TRBD1; clone size: .; CDR3 DNA: TGCGCCAGCAGCCCTGGGGGACAGGGAATGGGGTATGAGCAGTTCTTC; CDR3 protein: CASSPGGQGMGYEQFF
V gene: TRBV12-3/TRBV12-4; J gene: TRBJ1-6; D gene: .; clone size: .; CDR3 DNA: TGTGCCAGCAGTTTCCCCTCCTATAATTCACCCCTCCACTTT; CDR3 protein: CASSFPSYNSPLHF
V gene: TRBV11-3; J gene: TRBJ2-5; D gene: .; clone size: .; CDR3 DNA: TGTGCCAGCAGCTTGAGTAGTTATGAGGCCCAGTACTTC; CDR3 protein: CASSLSSYEAQYF
V gene: TRBV6-1; J gene: TRBJ2-5; D gene: .; clone size: .; CDR3 DNA: TGTGCCAGCATTTCTGGGGGGTTCGAGACCCAGTACTTC; CDR3 protein: CASISGGFETQYF
V gene: TRBV6-1; J gene: TRBJ2-1; D gene: .; clone size: .; CDR3 DNA: TGTGCCAGCAGTGAAGTTGCCTATGAGCAGTTCTTC; CDR3 protein: CASSEVAYEQFF
V gene: TRBV7-2; J gene: TRBJ1-6; D gene: .; clone size: .; CDR3 DNA: TGTGCCAGCAGCTTAGTAGCGCAGGGGCAATATAATTCACCCCTCCACTTT; CDR3 protein: CASSLVAQGQYNSPLHF
V gene: TRBV30; J gene: TRBJ2-1; D gene: TRBD2; clone size: once; CDR3 DNA: TGTGCCTGGAGTGTAGGCGGGGGGGCACAAGAGCAGTTCTTC; CDR3 protein: CAWSVGGGAQEQFF